This T cell receptor (beta chain) emerged from a study of blood T cell repertoires in COVID-19. Study-wide context: Sites across the United States, Italy and Spain contributed samples from acute and convalescent COVID-19. T cells, B-cell-depleted T cells, or PBMCs provided the cDNA or gDNA that served as material.

As processed by the authors: Nucleated cell counts were estimated from reference gene primer amplification. Only in-frame clones appear in the TCRdb table, and some are missing; sequencing was by immunoSEQ multiplex PCR. V and J calls and clone size come straight from that table; D and trimming were deduced from the DNA. The sample yields about 220,000 clones, more than 70% seen once. This clone was counted a few times. The sequence came from a human donor in a cohort sampled during active COVID-19. Material for sequencing was peripheral blood.

CDR3 sequence reads: CASSLGTRGTGELFF. DNA of the CDR3: TGTGCCAGCAGCTTAGGCACCCGAGGCACCGGGGAGCTGTTTTTT. The rearrangement links TRBV7-9 to TRBJ2-2; D is uncertain. The V and J ends lost 1 base and 4 bases respectively, with 10 bases between them. The CDR3 contains 15 residues. The germline V gene has CDR1 SEHNR and CDR2 FQNEAQ (reference sequence).